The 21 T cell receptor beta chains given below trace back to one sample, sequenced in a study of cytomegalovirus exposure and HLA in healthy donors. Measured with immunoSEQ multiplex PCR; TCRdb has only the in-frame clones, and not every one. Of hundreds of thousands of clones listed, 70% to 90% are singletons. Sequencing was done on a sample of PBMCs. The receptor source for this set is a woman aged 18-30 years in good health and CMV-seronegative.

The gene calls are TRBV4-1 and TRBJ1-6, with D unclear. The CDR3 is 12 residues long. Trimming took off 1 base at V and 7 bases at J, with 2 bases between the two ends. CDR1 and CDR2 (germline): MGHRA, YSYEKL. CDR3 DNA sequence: TGCGCCAGCAGCCAAGCAAATTCACCCCTCCACTTT. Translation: CASSQANSPLHF.

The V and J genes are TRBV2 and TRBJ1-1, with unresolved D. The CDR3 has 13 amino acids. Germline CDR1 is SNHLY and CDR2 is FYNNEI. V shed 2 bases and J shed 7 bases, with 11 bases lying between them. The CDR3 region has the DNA TGTGCCAGCAGTGAAAATGAGAGAAATGAAGCTTTCTTT. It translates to CASSENERNEAFF.

CDR3 protein: CASSPGGQGTDTQYF. The CDR3, as DNA: TGTGCCAGCAGTCCAGGGGGCCAGGGCACAGATACGCAGTATTTT. The genes are TRBV6-6 and TRBJ2-3; 8 nucleotides align to TRBD1. The germline CDR1 and CDR2 sequences are MNHNY and SVGAGI (reference sequence). CDR3 length equals 15 residues. The V and J ends lost 5 bases and 1 base, in that order; junction bases with no gene match: 5.

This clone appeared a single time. The CDR3 DNA reads TGTGCCAGCAGTCCGGACAGCCCCTACGAGCAGTACTTC. It codes for CASSPDSPYEQYF. This chain joins TRBV7-9 and TRBJ2-7; D possibly corresponds to TRBD1 (6 bases). The CDR3 contains 13 residues. CDR1 and CDR2 from the germline V gene are SEHNR and FQNEAQ (reference sequence). V dropped 6 bases and J dropped 2 bases, with 11 bases sitting between them.

CDR3 amino acids: CATRGAGLLNTGELFF. In DNA, the CDR3 is TGTGCCACTAGAGGGGCAGGGTTGTTGAACACCGGGGAGCTGTTTTTT. This chain uses TRBV19 with TRBJ2-2; D assignment may be TRBD1 or TRBD2 (5 bases each). Germline lookup yields CDR1 LNHDA and CDR2 SQIVND (reference sequence). The CDR3 runs to 16 residues. V lost 10 bases, J lost 1 base, and 19 bases lay in between.

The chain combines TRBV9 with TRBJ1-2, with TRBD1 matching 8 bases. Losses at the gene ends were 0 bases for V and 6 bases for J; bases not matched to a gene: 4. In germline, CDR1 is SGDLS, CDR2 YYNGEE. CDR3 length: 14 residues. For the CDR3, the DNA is TGTGCCAGCAGCGTAGGGCAGGGGGCAGATGGCTACACCTTC. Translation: CASSVGQGADGYTF. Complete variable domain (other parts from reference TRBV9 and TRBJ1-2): DSGVTQTPKHLITATGQRVTLRCSPRSGDLSVYWYQQSLDQGLQFLIQYYNGEERAKGNILERFSAQQFPDLHSELNLSSLELGDSALYFCASSVGQGADGYTFGSGTRLTVV.

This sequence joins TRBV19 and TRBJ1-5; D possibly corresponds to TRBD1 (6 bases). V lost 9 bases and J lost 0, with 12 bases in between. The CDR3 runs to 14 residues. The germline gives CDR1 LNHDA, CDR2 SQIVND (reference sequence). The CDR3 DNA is TGTGCCAGCTGGGACATTCCTAGCAATCAGCCCCAGCATTTT. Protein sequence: CASWDIPSNQPQHF.

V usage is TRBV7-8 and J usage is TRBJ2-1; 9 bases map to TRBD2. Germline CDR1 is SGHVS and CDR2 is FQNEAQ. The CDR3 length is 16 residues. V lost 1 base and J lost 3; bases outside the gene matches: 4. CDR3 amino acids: CASSLGRGGNYNEQFF. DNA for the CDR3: TGTGCCAGCAGCTTAGGGCGGGGGGGCAACTACAATGAGCAGTTCTTC. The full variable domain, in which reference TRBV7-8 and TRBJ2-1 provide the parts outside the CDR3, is GAGVSQSPRYKVAKRGQDVALRCDPISGHVSLFWYQQALGQGPEFLTYFQNEAQLDKSGLPSDRFFAERPEGSVSTLKIQRTQQEDSAVYLCASSLGRGGNYNEQFFGPGTRLTVL.

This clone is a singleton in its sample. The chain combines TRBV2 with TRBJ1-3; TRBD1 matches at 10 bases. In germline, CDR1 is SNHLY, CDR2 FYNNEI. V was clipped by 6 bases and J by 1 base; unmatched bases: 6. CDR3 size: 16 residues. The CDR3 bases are TGTGCCAGCAGGGCCCGGGACAGGGGATCTGGAAACACCATATATTTT. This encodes CASRARDRGSGNTIYF.

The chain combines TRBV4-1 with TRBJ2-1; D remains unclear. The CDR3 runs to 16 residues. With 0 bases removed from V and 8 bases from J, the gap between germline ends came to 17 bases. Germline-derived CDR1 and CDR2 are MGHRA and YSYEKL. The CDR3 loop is CASSQERLELTHEQFF. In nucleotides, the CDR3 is TGCGCCAGCAGCCAAGAAAGGCTAGAACTTACCCATGAGCAGTTCTTC.

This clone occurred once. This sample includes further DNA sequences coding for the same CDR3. CDR3 region: CASSFGGLNTEAFF. The CDR3 DNA is TGTGCCAGCAGTTTCGGGGGATTGAACACTGAAGCTTTCTTT. The chain uses TRBV28 and TRBJ1-1; TRBD1 is a possible D gene (5 bases). The germline V gene encodes CDR1 MDHEN and CDR2 SYDVKM. Trimming left V 3 bases short and J 0 bases short, with 8 bases between. The CDR3 has 14 residues.

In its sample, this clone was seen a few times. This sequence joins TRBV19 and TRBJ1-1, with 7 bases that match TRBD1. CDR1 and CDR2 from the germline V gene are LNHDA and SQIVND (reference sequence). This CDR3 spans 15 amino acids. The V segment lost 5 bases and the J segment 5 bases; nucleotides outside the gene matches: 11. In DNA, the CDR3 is TGTGCCAGTAGTCTCCGGGACAGAGGAAATACTGAAGCTTTCTTT. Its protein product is CASSLRDRGNTEAFF.

This chain's CDR3 is CASSLGGLSSGNTIYF. As DNA, the CDR3 is TGCGCCAGCAGCTTGGGGGGACTGAGCTCTGGAAACACCATATATTTT. The chain joins TRBV5-1 to TRBJ1-3; TRBD1 is a possible D gene (5 bases). The CDR3 covers 16 residues. Trimming left V 0 bases short and J 0 bases short, with 10 bases between. CDR1 and CDR2 from the germline V gene are SGHRS and YFSETQ.

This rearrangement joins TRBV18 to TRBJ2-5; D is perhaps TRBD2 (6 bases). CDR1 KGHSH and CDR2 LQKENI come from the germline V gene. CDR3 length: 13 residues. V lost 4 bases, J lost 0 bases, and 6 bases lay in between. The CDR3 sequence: CASSRTNQETQYF. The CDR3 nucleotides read TGTGCCAGCTCACGGACTAACCAAGAGACCCAGTACTTC.

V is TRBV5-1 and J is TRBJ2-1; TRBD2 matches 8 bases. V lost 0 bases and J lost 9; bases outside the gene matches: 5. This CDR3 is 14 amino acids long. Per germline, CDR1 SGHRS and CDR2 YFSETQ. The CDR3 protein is CASSLDRGGTEQFF. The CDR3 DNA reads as TGCGCCAGCAGCTTGGATCGGGGGGGCACTGAGCAGTTCTTC.

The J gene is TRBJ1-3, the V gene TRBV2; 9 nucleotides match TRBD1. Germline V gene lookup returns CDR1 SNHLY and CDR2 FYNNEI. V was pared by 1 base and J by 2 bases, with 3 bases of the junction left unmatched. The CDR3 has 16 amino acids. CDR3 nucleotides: TGTGCCAGCAGTGAAGAAGGGACAGGGCCTGGAAACACCATATATTTT. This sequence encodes CASSEEGTGPGNTIYF.

The CDR3: CASSLYLDTEAFF. For the CDR3, the DNA is TGTGCCAGCAGTTTATATCTCGACACTGAAGCTTTCTTT. The chain couples TRBV27 to TRBJ1-1; unclear D gene. The V end was cut by 1 base, the J end by 3 bases, with 6 bases between. The CDR3 is made up of 13 amino acids. Germline CDR1 reads MNHEY; CDR2 reads SMNVEV (reference sequence).

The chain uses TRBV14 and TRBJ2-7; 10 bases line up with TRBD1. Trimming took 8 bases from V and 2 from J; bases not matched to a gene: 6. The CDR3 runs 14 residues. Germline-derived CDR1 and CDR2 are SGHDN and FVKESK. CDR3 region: CASSRQGATYEQYF. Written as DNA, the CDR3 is TGTGCCAGCTCCAGACAGGGGGCAACCTACGAGCAGTACTTC.

The CDR3 bases are TGTGCCAGCCTCCCCGGCGGTCGCTCCTACAATGAGCAGTTCTTC. Amino acid sequence: CASLPGGRSYNEQFF. The rearrangement uses TRBV11-2 and TRBJ2-1; D remains ambiguous. Germline lookup yields CDR1 SGHAT and CDR2 FQNNGV. V shed 8 bases and J shed 0 bases, with 14 bases lying between them. This CDR3 is 15 amino acids long.

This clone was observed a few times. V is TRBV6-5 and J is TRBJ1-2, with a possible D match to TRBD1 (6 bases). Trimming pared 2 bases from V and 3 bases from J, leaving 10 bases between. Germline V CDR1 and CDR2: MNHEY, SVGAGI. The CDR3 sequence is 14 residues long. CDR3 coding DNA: TGTGCCAGCAGTTACGTCAGGGGCGACTATGGCTACACCTTC. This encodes CASSYVRGDYGYTF.

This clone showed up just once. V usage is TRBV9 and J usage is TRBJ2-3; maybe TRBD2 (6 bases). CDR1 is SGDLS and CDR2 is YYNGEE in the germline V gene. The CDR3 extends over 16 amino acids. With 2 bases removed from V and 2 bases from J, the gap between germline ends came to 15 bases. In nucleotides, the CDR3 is TGTGCCAGCAGCGTCGCCCAAGCGGGCTACACAGATACGCAGTATTTT. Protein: CASSVAQAGYTDTQYF.